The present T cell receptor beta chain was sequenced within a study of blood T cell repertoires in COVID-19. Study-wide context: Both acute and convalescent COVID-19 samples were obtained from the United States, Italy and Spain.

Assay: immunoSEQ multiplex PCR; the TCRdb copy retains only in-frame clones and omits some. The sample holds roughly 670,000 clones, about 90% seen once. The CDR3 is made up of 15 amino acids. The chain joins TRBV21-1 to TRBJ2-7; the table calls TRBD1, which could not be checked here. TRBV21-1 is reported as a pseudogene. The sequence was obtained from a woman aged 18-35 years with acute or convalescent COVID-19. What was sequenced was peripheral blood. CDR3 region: CASSKGRQGSYEQYF. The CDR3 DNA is TGTGCCAGCAGCAAAGGAAGGCAGGGGAGTTACGAGCAGTACTTC.